A single sample gave rise to the 5 T cell receptor beta chains below, sequenced in a study of T-cell reconstitution after alpha-beta-depleted transplantation in children. Preparation of the TCRbeta library used unique molecular identifiers. One entry per CDR3 protein results from TCRdb running MiXCR on the PCR reads. The table has under 450,000 distinct CDR3 sequences, about a sixth seen once. The input for sequencing was PBMCs, mostly from graft donor cells, taken 360 days after TCRalphabeta/CD19-depleted stem cell transplant. These receptors were taken from a boy under two years old who had a stem cell transplant for Wiskott-Aldrich syndrome, so the T cells may come from the graft donor.

The chain employs TRBV3-1 and TRBJ2-3; 13 bases are shared with TRBD2. J gave up 6 bases and V 10 bases, and 22 bases lay outside the gene matches. CDR3 length: 19 residues. Germline-derived CDR1 and CDR2 are LGHDT and YNNKEL (reference sequence). The CDR3 nucleotides read TGTGCCATCAGTTCAACCGGGACTAGCGGGGTCATGGCCGCTGATACGCAGTATTTT. Residues: CAISSTGTSGVMAADTQYF.

This clonotype was seen a few times. This chain joins TRBV5-1 and TRBJ2-7, with D possibly being TRBD1 (6 bases). The germline V gene has CDR1 SGHRS and CDR2 YFSETQ. The ends were cut back, 1 base at V and 5 bases at J, with 19 bases in the middle. The length of the CDR3 is 16 residues. Here the CDR3 reads CASSLWGSTGTHEQYF. The CDR3 DNA reads TGCGCCAGCAGCTTGTGGGGTTCTACAGGGACCCACGAGCAGTACTTC.

CDR3 DNA: TGCGCCAGCAGCCTCACGCCAAGGGGAGCCCACAATGAGCAGTTCTTC. The encoded protein is CASSLTPRGAHNEQFF. The chain uses TRBV4-1 and TRBJ2-1; D possibly uses TRBD1 or TRBD2 (5 bases each). This CDR3 contains 16 residues. Germline CDR1 reads MGHRA; CDR2 reads YSYEKL. The germline V and J ends were trimmed by 4 bases and 5 bases, with 18 bases remaining between them.

This clonotype was found many times. The chain couples TRBV5-1 to TRBJ2-2; unclear D gene. Per the germline V gene, CDR1 is SGHRS and CDR2 is YFSETQ. The CDR3 totals 14 residues. Trimming took 0 bases from V and 4 from J, leaving 7 bases between them. CDR3 residues: CASSLGPTTGELFF. The CDR3 DNA is TGCGCCAGCAGCTTGGGGCCGACCACCGGGGAGCTGTTTTTT.

V usage is TRBV20-1 and J usage is TRBJ2-3; possibly TRBD2 for D (6 bases). Germline V gene sequence: CDR1 DFQATT, CDR2 SNEGSKA (reference sequence). V was shortened by 3 bases and J by 2 bases, with 9 bases between the two germline ends. This CDR3 region has 13 residues. The CDR3 nucleotides are TGCAGTGCTAGGCGGGACTCCACAGATACGCAGTATTTT. Translated: CSARRDSTDTQYF.